These T cell receptor beta chains were read from a single sample in a study of Graves' ophthalmopathy and Graves' hyperthyroidism. TCRdb fed the multiplex PCR reads into MiXCR, producing one record per CDR3 protein. The sample records about 740,000 distinct CDR3 sequences, 35% to 50% being singletons. The sample taken for sequencing was peripheral blood. These receptors were taken from an adult man with Graves' ophthalmopathy. Both conserved end residues are trimmed from each CDR3. Size values are once, few and many counts, or a class for expanded clones, and some rows have none.

V: TRBV5-1; size: .; CDR3: ASSFTGGPRTEAF
V: TRBV19; size: .; CDR3: ASIGQTYGYT
V: TRBV2; size: .; CDR3: ASSYSIGDGTSNYGYT
V: TRBV15; size: many; CDR3: ATSTPGQSNQPQH
V: TRBV7-9; size: once; CDR3: ASSQHSGPRYYEQY
V: TRBV7-2; size: many; CDR3: ASSHRVGQPQH
V: TRBV7-3; size: many; CDR3: ASSPGLAGDRSYEQY
V: TRBV25-1; size: .; CDR3: ASSSQATNEKLF
V: TRBV2; size: many; CDR3: ASSDWKKLYEQY
V: TRBV7-9; size: few; CDR3: ASSQAPGGSGANVLT
V: TRBV20-1; size: .; CDR3: SARDPGLATNEKLF
V: TRBV19; size: .; CDR3: ASSSSMRAVSGYT